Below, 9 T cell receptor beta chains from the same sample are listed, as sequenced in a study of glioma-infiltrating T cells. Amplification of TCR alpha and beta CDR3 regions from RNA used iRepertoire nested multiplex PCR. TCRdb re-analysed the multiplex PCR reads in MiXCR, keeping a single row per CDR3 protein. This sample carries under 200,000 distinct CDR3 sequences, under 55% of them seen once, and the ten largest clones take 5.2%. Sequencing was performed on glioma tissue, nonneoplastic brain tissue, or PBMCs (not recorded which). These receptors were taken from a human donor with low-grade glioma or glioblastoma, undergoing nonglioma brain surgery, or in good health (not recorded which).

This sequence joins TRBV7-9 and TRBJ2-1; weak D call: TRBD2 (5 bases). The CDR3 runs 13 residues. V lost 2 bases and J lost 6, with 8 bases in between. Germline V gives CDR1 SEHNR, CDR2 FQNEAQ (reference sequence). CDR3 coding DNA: TGTGCCAGCAGCTTAAATCGGGGCAATGAGCAGTTCTTC. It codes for CASSLNRGNEQFF.

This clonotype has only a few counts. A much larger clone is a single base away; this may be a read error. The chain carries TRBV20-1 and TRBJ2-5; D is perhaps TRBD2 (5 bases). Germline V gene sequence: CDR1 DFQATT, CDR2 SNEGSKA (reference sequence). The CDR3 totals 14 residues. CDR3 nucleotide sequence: TGCAGTGCTGGAGATCCGGGATCGGTTGAGACCCAGTACTTC. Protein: CSAGDPGSVETQYF.

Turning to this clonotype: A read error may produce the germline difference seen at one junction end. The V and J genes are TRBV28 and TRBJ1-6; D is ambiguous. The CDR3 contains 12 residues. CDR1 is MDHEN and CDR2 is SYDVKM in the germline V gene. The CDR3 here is CASSQKEAPLQF. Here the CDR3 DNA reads TGTGCCAGCAGTCAGAAAGAGGCTCCCCTCCAATTT. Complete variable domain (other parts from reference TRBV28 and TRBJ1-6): DVKVTQSSRYLVKRTGEKVFLECVQDMDHENMFWYRQDPGLGLRLIYFSYDVKMKEKGDIPEGYSVSREKKERFSLILESASTNQTSMYLCASSQKEAPLQFGNGTRLTVT.

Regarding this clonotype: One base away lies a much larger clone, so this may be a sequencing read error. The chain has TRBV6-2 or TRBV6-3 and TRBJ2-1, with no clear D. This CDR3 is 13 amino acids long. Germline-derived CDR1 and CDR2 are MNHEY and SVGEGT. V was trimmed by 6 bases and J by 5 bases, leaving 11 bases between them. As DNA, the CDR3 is TGTGCCAGCAGGAGTGAGCAAAACAATGAGCAGTTCTTC. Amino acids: CASRSEQNNEQFF.

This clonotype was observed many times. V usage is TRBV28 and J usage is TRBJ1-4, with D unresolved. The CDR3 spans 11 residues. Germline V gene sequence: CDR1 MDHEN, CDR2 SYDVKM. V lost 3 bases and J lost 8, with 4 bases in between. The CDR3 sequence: CASSFGEKLFF. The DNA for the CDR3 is TGTGCCAGCAGTTTCGGGGAAAAACTGTTTTTT.

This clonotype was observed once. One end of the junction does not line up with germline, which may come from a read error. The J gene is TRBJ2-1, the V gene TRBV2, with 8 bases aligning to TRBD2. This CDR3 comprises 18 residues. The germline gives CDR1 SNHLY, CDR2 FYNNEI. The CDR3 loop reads CASSQDHLFSGISSEQFF. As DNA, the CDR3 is TGCGCCAGCAGCCAAGATCATCTGTTTAGCGGGATAAGCAGTGAGCAGTTCTTC.

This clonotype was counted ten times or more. CDR3 sequence reads: CASSQDRGSEKLFF. The CDR3 DNA is TGTGCCAGCAGCCAAGACAGGGGTAGCGAAAAACTGTTTTTT. The chain couples TRBV3-1 to TRBJ1-4; perhaps TRBD1 as D (6 bases). The germline V gene encodes CDR1 LGHDT and CDR2 YNNKEL (reference sequence). The CDR3 contains 14 residues. Deletions cut 0 bases from V and 8 bases from J, with 10 bases between.

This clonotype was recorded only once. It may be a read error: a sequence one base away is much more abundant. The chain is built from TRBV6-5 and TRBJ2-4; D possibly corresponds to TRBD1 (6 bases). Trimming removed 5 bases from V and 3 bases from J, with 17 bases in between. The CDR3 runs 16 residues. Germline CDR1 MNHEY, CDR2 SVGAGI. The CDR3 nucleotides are TGTGCCAGCAGTCAACGTGATGACAGGAGCAAAAACATTCAGTACTTC. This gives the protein CASSQRDDRSKNIQYF.

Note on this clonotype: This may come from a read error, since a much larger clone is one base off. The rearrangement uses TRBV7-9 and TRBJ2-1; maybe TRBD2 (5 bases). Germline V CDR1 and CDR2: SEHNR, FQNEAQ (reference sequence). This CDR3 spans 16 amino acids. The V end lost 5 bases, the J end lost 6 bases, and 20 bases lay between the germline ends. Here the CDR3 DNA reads TGTGCCAGCAGCGATCCACTAGAGGGAGCTAGCAATGAGCAGTTCTTC. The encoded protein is CASSDPLEGASNEQFF.